The text below deals with one TCR beta chain. Germline V gene lookup returns CDR1 SEHNR and CDR2 FQNEAQ (reference sequence). This CDR3 is built from 16 residues. V shed 1 base and J shed 0 bases, with 10 bases lying between them. In the original analysis: Amplification from reference gene primers served as the basis for estimated nucleated cell counts. Repertoires were generated with immunoSEQ multiplex PCR, while TCRdb's copy carries only in-frame clones and drops some. V and J calls and clone size are given by that table; D and trimming were obtained from the DNA. This table has about 100,000 clones, more than 70% appearing once. This sample is drawn from a study of blood T cell repertoires in COVID-19. Study summary: Some COVID-19 samples were acute and others convalescent; all came from the United States, Italy and Spain.

This rearrangement joins TRBV7-9 to TRBJ1-5; no clear D gene. Specimen: peripheral blood. The sequence was collected from a man between 40 and 49 years old with active or convalescent COVID-19. CDR3: CASSLGWAGSNQPQHF. As DNA, the CDR3 is TGTGCCAGCAGCTTAGGTTGGGCCGGTAGCAATCAGCCCCAGCATTTT.